The 7 T cell receptor beta chains presented below share a single source sample, sequenced in a study of shared clonotypes between healthy human individuals. Clones were read by immunoSEQ multiplex PCR, and TCRdb kept only the in-frame ones, dropping some. The table has a few million clones, 85% to 95% seen once. The sample taken for sequencing was naive CD4+ T cells from PBMCs. Subset indicated: CD45RA+ positively selected. These receptor sequences come from a man in his late teens or twenties in good health. Some clones in this sample may be carry-over from other donors' samples.

Note on this clone: This sample also contains other DNA sequences that code for the same CDR3. This chain uses TRBV5-1 with TRBJ1-5, with TRBD1 identical over 8 bases. Germline CDR1 is SGHRS and CDR2 is YFSETQ. With 0 bases clipped from V and 2 bases from J, the junction kept 1 base outside the gene matches. There are 15 residues in the CDR3. CDR3 sequence: CASSLGGQGNQPQHF. The CDR3 bases are TGCGCCAGCAGCTTGGGGGGACAGGGCAATCAGCCCCAGCATTTT. Drawing the rest from reference TRBV5-1 and TRBJ1-5, the complete variable domain is KAGVTQTPRYLIKTRGQQVTLSCSPISGHRSVSWYQQTPGQGLQFLFEYFSETQRNKGNFPGRFSGRQFSNSRSEMNVSTLELGDSALYLCASSLGGQGNQPQHFGDGTRLSIL.

The chain has TRBV25-1 and TRBJ2-7, with D unresolved. CDR3 size: 14 residues. Germline CDR1 MGHDK, CDR2 SYGVNS. V dropped 7 bases and J dropped 3 bases, with 16 bases sitting between them. CDR3 amino acids: CASTPGFVHYEQYF. The DNA for the CDR3 is TGTGCCAGCACCCCCGGGTTTGTTCACTACGAGCAGTACTTC.

The V and J genes are TRBV7-2 and TRBJ1-2; D possibly corresponds to TRBD1 (6 bases). V was shortened by 0 bases and J by 8 bases, with 22 bases between the two germline ends. Germline V CDR1 and CDR2: SGHTA, FQGNSA. The CDR3 runs 17 residues. CDR3 amino acids: CASSLAGTGRGVSGYTF. The CDR3 DNA follows: TGTGCCAGCAGCTTAGCCGGAACAGGGAGAGGAGTTAGCGGCTACACCTTC.

J is TRBJ1-2 and V is TRBV5-1; TRBD1 aligns across 8 bases. This CDR3 is 17 amino acids long. Germline CDR1 is SGHRS and CDR2 is YFSETQ. J gave up 5 bases and V 3 bases, and 15 bases lay outside the gene matches. The CDR3 DNA reads as TGCGCCAGCAGCTATAACCGGAGACAGGGGAAACTATATGGCTACACCTTC. Translation gives CASSYNRRQGKLYGYTF.

This clone was observed a handful of times. The sample contains more than one DNA sequence encoding this CDR3. The chain uses TRBV20-1 and TRBJ2-5; D is uncertain. The V end lost 2 bases, the J end lost 2 bases, and 3 bases lay between the germline ends. This CDR3 has 11 residues. The germline gives CDR1 DFQATT, CDR2 SNEGSKA (reference sequence). CDR3 loop: CSARIQETQYF. The CDR3 nucleotides are TGCAGTGCTAGAATTCAAGAGACCCAGTACTTC.

The CDR3 coding sequence is TGTGCCAGCAGCTCCAGGGGGCCTAATGGCTACACCTTC. Its translation: CASSSRGPNGYTF. The V and J genes are TRBV5-6 and TRBJ1-2; 8 bases are shared with TRBD1. Germline V gene lookup returns CDR1 SGHDT and CDR2 YYEEEE. The CDR3 length is 13 residues. Trimming took 3 bases from V and 6 from J; bases not matched to a gene: 4.

V is TRBV9 and J is TRBJ2-2; 9 nucleotides line up with TRBD2. CDR3 size: 16 residues. Trimming removed 6 bases from V and 7 bases from J; junction bases left unmatched: 13. Germline V gene lookup returns CDR1 SGDLS and CDR2 YYNGEE. The CDR3 DNA sequence: TGTGCCAGCACCTCCGGCGGGAGGGCTCCCGGCGGGGAGCTGTTTTTT. Protein product: CASTSGGRAPGGELFF.